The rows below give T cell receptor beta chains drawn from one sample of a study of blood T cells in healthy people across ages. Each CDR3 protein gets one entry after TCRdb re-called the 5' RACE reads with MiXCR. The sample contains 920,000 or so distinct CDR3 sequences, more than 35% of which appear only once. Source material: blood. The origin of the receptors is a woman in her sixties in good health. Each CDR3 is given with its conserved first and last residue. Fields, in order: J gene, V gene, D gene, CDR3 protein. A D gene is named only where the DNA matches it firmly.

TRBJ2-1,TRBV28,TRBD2,CASANPRTSGIVNEQFF
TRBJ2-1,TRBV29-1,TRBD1,CSVYDRERYNEQFF
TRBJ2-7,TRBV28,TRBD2,CASSQLAGAHEQYF
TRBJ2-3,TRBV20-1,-,CSARPRGDVTQYF
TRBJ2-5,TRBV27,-,CASSSFGKGSQETQYF
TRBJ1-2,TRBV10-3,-,CAISEALGPGGYGYTF
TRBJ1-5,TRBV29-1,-,CSVLDSPHSQHF
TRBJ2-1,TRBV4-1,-,CASSQPGRFNEQFF
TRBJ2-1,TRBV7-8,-,CASSPSQGGNEQFF
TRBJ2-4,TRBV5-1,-,CASSLAGTQNIQYF
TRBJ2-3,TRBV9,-,CASSVAGRGGTDTQYF
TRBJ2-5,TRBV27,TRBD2,CASSLSAGTSGRIVTQYF
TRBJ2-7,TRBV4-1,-,CASSQDRSSSRSYEQYF
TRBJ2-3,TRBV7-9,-,CASSPGGGTSTDTQYF
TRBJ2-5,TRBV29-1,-,CSALGLLQETQYF
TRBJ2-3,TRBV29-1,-,CNALQGTDTQYF
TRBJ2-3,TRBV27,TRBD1,CATLKQGRGTDTQYF
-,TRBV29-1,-,CSVVQDKEQYF
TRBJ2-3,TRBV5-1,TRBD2,CASSPGGPADTQYF
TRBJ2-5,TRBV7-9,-,CASSPLRGGSGETQYF
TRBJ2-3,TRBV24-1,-,CATTTGKGDTQYF
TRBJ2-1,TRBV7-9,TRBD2,CASSLSGLATGGNEQFF
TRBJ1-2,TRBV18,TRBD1,CASSPLQGADTF
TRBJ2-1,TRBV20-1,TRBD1,CSAFRQGGYNEQFF
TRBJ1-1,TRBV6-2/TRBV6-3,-,CASSFRAGMYTEAFF
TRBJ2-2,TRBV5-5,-,CASSRDAANTGELFF
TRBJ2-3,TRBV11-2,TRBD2,CASSLSSARQRTSGRALSDTQYF
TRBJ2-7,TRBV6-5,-,CASSYAESYEQYF
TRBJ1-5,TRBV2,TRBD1,CASSSTGGGGNQPQHF
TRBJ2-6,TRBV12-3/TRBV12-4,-,CATGISGANVLTF
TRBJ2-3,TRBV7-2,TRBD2,CASSLLGTSGGSTDTQYF
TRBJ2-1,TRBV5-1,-,CASSGTQYNEQFF
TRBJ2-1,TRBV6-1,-,CASSARVNEQFF
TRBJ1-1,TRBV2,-,CASSEVKAVAFF
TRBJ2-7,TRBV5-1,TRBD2,CASSFRLAQNSYEQYF
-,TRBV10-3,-,CAISGHYEQYF
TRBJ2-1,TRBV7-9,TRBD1,CASSEGQPQFF
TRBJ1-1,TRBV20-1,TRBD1,CSARGDSQGSEAFF
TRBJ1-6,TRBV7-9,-,CASSLGWTQGGSPLHF
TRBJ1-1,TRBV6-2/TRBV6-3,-,CASSGFSWNTEAFF
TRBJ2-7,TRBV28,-,CASLEGNEQYF
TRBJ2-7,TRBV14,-,CASSQAPSQPYEQYF
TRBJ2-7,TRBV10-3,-,CATQGEGESIFSYEQYF
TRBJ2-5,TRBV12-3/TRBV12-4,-,CASSFLLGETQYF
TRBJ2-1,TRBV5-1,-,CASSPLFSAGGNEQFF
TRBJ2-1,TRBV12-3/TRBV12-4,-,CASSPRRDSYNEQFF
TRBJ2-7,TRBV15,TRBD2,CATSTLPGTSGIYEQYF